The next 28 T cell receptor beta chains were all read from a single sample in a study of graft-versus-host responses after intestinal transplantation. No antigen is known for these receptors. Assay: immunoSEQ multiplex PCR; the TCRdb copy retains only in-frame clones and omits some. The sample comprises 81,000 or so clones, 85% to 95% of which are singletons, and 1.1% rests with the top ten. The sample in question was unstimulated CD8+ T cells sorted from spleen or lymph node cells, obtained before transplant. The receptors were gathered from a human donor who was the organ donor for an intestinal transplant.

This chain joins TRBV27 and TRBJ2-5; 7 nucleotides match TRBD1. The tail of the sequence fits TRBJ2-7 better, so the J call may be wrong. This CDR3 has 13 residues. Germline CDR1 is MNHEY and CDR2 is SMNVEV (reference sequence). Here the CDR3 DNA reads TGTGCCAGCAGGGGGACAGAAGAGTACGAGCAGTACTTC. Residues: CASRGTEEYEQYF.

The J gene is TRBJ2-5, the V gene TRBV7-2, with D tentatively TRBD2 (6 bases). CDR1 and CDR2 from the germline V gene are SGHTA and FQGNSA. CDR3 size: 14 residues. V was shortened by 1 base and J by 4 bases, with 10 bases between the two germline ends. CDR3 amino acids: CASSLVGGVETQYF. The CDR3 DNA reads as TGTGCCAGCAGCTTAGTTGGCGGGGTAGAGACCCAGTACTTC. The complete variable domain, with remaining parts taken from reference TRBV7-2 and TRBJ2-5, reads GAGVSQSPSNKVTEKGKDVELRCDPISGHTALYWYRQSLGQGLEFLIYFQGNSAPDKSGLPSDRFSAERTGGSVSTLTIQRTQQEDSAVYLCASSLVGGVETQYFGPGTRLLVL.

This chain uses TRBV11-2 with TRBJ2-1; perhaps TRBD2 as D (7 bases). The CDR3 spans 16 residues. Trimming shortened V by 5 bases and J by 3 bases, and 17 bases separated the two germline ends. Germline CDR1 is SGHAT and CDR2 is FQNNGV. The DNA for the CDR3 is TGTGCCAGCAGCCCCCCGGGGGGACACGGCTACAATGAGCAGTTCTTC. This translates into CASSPPGGHGYNEQFF.

The V call is TRBV11-2, the J call TRBJ1-1; no definite D call. Germline lookup yields CDR1 SGHAT and CDR2 FQNNGV. The V end was cut by 1 base, the J end by 1 base, with 13 bases between. The CDR3 length is 16 residues. The CDR3 sequence is CASSLGFGEGNTEAFF. CDR3 nucleotide sequence: TGTGCCAGCAGCTTAGGATTTGGGGAGGGGAACACTGAAGCTTTCTTT.

The chain is built from TRBV9 and TRBJ2-5; 7 bases fit TRBD2. Gene TRBJ2-7 matches the end of the DNA better, so the J call may be wrong. The germline gives CDR1 SGDLS, CDR2 YYNGEE. This CDR3 comprises 14 residues. The chain's CDR3 is CASSEGGLVYEQYF. The CDR3 coding sequence is TGTGCCAGCAGTGAGGGTGGACTAGTCTACGAGCAGTACTTC.

The J gene is TRBJ2-1, the V gene TRBV27; D gene ambiguous. V lost 2 bases and J lost 0, with 5 bases in between. Germline lookup yields CDR1 MNHEY and CDR2 SMNVEV (reference sequence). This CDR3 has 14 amino acids. CDR3 DNA: TGTGCCAGCAGTTTACGGAGCTCCTACAATGAGCAGTTCTTC. Its protein product is CASSLRSSYNEQFF.

This clone was counted a single time. The chain recombines TRBV28 with TRBJ2-7; D gene ambiguous. Trimming stripped 5 bases from V and 2 bases from J, with 13 bases between. This CDR3 spans 14 amino acids. Germline V gene lookup returns CDR1 MDHEN and CDR2 SYDVKM. DNA of the CDR3: TGTGCCAGCAGTCCCCAGGTTACGCCCTACGAGCAGTACTTC. Translating gives CASSPQVTPYEQYF.

The V gene is TRBV27, the J gene TRBJ2-5; 8 bases fit TRBD2. The CDR3 is 17 residues long. In germline, CDR1 is MNHEY, CDR2 SMNVEV (reference sequence). V was clipped by 4 bases and J by 1 base; unmatched bases: 11. The CDR3 nucleotides are TGTGCCAGCAGTTCCCGGACTAGCCGCGCGACCCAAGAGACCCAGTACTTC. Protein product: CASSSRTSRATQETQYF.

This chain joins TRBV9 and TRBJ2-3, with D hard to call. CDR1 is SGDLS and CDR2 is YYNGEE in the germline V gene. V lost 4 bases and J lost 1, with 10 bases in between. There are 14 residues in the CDR3. CDR3 nucleotides: TGTGCCAGCAGCACGACACCTGGCACAGATACGCAGTATTTT. It is translated as CASSTTPGTDTQYF.

The table lists this clone with a few counts. The rearrangement uses TRBV5-6 and TRBJ1-3, with 8 bases lining up with TRBD1. V lost 4 bases and J lost 4; bases outside the gene matches: 7. Germline CDR1 reads SGHDT; CDR2 reads YYEEEE. This CDR3 has 15 amino acids. The chain's CDR3 is CASSPEAGGGNTIYF. DNA for the CDR3: TGTGCCAGCAGCCCCGAGGCAGGGGGCGGAAACACCATATATTTT.

The V call is TRBV28, the J call TRBJ2-2; D is unclear. The length of the CDR3 is 11 residues. Germline V gives CDR1 MDHEN, CDR2 SYDVKM. Trimming left V 5 bases short and J 4 bases short, with 2 bases between. The CDR3 spells CASSLTGELFF. The CDR3, as DNA: TGTGCCAGCAGTCTCACCGGGGAGCTGTTTTTT.

In DNA, the CDR3 is TGTGCCAGCAGTTTAGGGACTAGGAGGGATACGCAGTATTTT. Its protein product is CASSLGTRRDTQYF. The gene calls are TRBV28 and TRBJ2-3, with 8 bases matching TRBD2. The CDR3 length is 14 residues. The J segment lost 6 bases and the V segment lost 2 bases, leaving 4 bases of the junction unmatched. Germline V lookup: CDR1 MDHEN, CDR2 SYDVKM.

The chain has TRBV2 and TRBJ2-4; the D gene is possibly TRBD1 (6 bases). The length of the CDR3 is 12 residues. Germline loops: CDR1 SNHLY, CDR2 FYNNEI. The ends were cut back, 8 bases at V and 6 bases at J, with 11 bases in the middle. This CDR3 is CASWGPPNIQYF. CDR3 nucleotide sequence: TGTGCCAGCTGGGGGCCCCCAAACATTCAGTACTTC. The whole variable domain, filled in from reference TRBV2 and TRBJ2-4, reads EPEVTQTPSHQVTQMGQEVILRCVPISNHLYFYWYRQILGQKVEFLVSFYNNEISEKSEIFDDQFSVERPDGSNFTLKIRSTKLEDSAMYFCASWGPPNIQYFGAGTRLSVL.

The chain couples TRBV27 to TRBJ1-1; 8 bases line up with TRBD1. The CDR3 loop spans 15 amino acids. Germline CDR1 reads MNHEY; CDR2 reads SMNVEV (reference sequence). The junction had 9 bases not matched to a gene; V was cut back by 5 bases and J by 4 bases. DNA of the CDR3: TGTGCCAGCAGTCCCTCGACAGGGGCGAGCACTGAAGCTTTCTTT. It is translated as CASSPSTGASTEAFF.

The chain couples TRBV5-4 to TRBJ2-3, with 8 positions matching TRBD1. CDR1 is SGHNT, CDR2 YYREEE, per germline (reference sequence). The ends lost 3 bases at V and 1 base at J; junction bases unmatched: 1. CDR3 size: 14 residues. Here the CDR3 DNA reads TGTGCCAGCAGCTACAGGGGGGGCACAGATACGCAGTATTTT. Its protein is CASSYRGGTDTQYF. The whole variable domain, remainder taken from reference TRBV5-4 and TRBJ2-3, is ETGVTQSPTHLIKTRGQQVTLRCSSQSGHNTVSWYQQALGQGPQFIFQYYREEENGRGNFPPRFSGLQFPNYSSELNVNALELDDSALYLCASSYRGGTDTQYFGPGTRLTVL.

The rearrangement joins TRBV9 to TRBJ1-2; D remains ambiguous. Trimming stripped 3 bases from V and 1 base from J, with 10 bases between. In germline, CDR1 is SGDLS, CDR2 YYNGEE. The CDR3 is made up of 14 amino acids. CDR3 in amino acids: CASSARRSNYGYTF. The CDR3 nucleotides read TGTGCCAGCAGCGCCAGAAGGAGTAACTATGGCTACACCTTC. Based on the CDR3 plus reference TRBV9 and TRBJ1-2, the full variable domain is DSGVTQTPKHLITATGQRVTLRCSPRSGDLSVYWYQQSLDQGLQFLIQYYNGEERAKGNILERFSAQQFPDLHSELNLSSLELGDSALYFCASSARRSNYGYTFGSGTRLTVV.

CDR3 residues: CASSQDQGGRGSPLHF. The CDR3 coding sequence is TGCGCCAGCAGCCAAGATCAGGGAGGGAGGGGTTCACCCCTCCACTTT. The chain is built from TRBV4-1 and TRBJ1-6; a weak D match, TRBD1 (5 bases). The CDR3 is 16 amino acids. Germline V gene sequence: CDR1 MGHRA, CDR2 YSYEKL. Trimming shortened V by 0 bases and J by 9 bases, and 15 bases separated the two germline ends.

The chain employs TRBV7-9 and TRBJ1-5, with D tentatively TRBD1 (5 bases). V was clipped by 5 bases and J by 4 bases, with 15 bases between them. Germline lookup yields CDR1 SEHNR and CDR2 FQNEAQ (reference sequence). The CDR3 covers 15 residues. The DNA of the CDR3 is TGTGCCAGCAGCCGACAGCTGGCGACAAATCAGCCCCAGCATTTT. Translated, it gives CASSRQLATNQPQHF. Full variable domain (missing parts from reference TRBV7-9 and TRBJ1-5): DTGVSQNPRHKITKRGQNVTFRCDPISEHNRLYWYRQTLGQGPEFLTYFQNEAQLEKSRLLSDRFSAERPKGSFSTLEIQRTEQGDSAMYLCASSRQLATNQPQHFGDGTRLSIL.

This clone was seen a single time. CDR3 in DNA: TGTGCCAGCAGCCGACTAGTCACAGATACGCAGTATTTT. Its protein product is CASSRLVTDTQYF. This rearrangement joins TRBV13 to TRBJ2-3; possible D gene TRBD2, 6 bases. Trimming removed 5 bases from V and 2 bases from J, with 8 bases in between. Germline CDR1 reads PRHDT; CDR2 reads FYEKMQ (reference sequence). The CDR3 sequence is 13 residues long.

The rearrangement links TRBV9 to TRBJ2-7; the D gene is possibly TRBD1 (6 bases). Germline V gene sequence: CDR1 SGDLS, CDR2 YYNGEE. The V end was cut by 4 bases, the J end by 2 bases, with 16 bases between. This CDR3 contains 15 residues. The CDR3 region has the DNA TGTGCCAGCAGCCAAGGGGGTCCCTCTCCCTACGAGCAGTACTTC. Its translation is CASSQGGPSPYEQYF.

The count of this clone is one. The gene calls are TRBV27 and TRBJ2-7; tentatively, D is TRBD2 (6 bases). This CDR3 is built from 14 residues. Germline V CDR1 and CDR2: MNHEY, SMNVEV (reference sequence). With 1 base removed from V and 5 bases from J, the gap between germline ends came to 12 bases. CDR3 in amino acids: CASSLLGGRDEQYF. The CDR3 bases are TGTGCCAGCAGTTTATTGGGGGGTAGGGACGAGCAGTACTTC.

The chain uses TRBV7-9 and TRBJ1-2; no clear D. Looked up from germline, CDR1 is SEHNR and CDR2 is FQNEAQ (reference sequence). The CDR3 has 13 residues. V lost 5 bases, J lost 3 bases, and 10 bases lay in between. This CDR3 reads CASSDAGDYGYTF. The CDR3 coding sequence is TGTGCCAGCAGCGACGCGGGAGACTATGGCTACACCTTC.

The gene calls are TRBV28 and TRBJ1-1; no definite D call. V dropped 6 bases and J dropped 4 bases, with 9 bases sitting between them. Germline-derived CDR1 and CDR2 are MDHEN and SYDVKM. The CDR3 has 12 amino acids. CDR3 in DNA: TGTGCCAGCAGCCGCGAGTCCACTGAAGCTTTCTTT. Encoded protein: CASSRESTEAFF.

This clone was picked up one time. The chain joins TRBV9 to TRBJ2-7; D remains unclear. Germline lookup yields CDR1 SGDLS and CDR2 YYNGEE. Trimming removed 3 bases from V and 2 bases from J, with 3 bases in between. CDR3 size: 11 residues. CDR3 residues: CASSAPYEQYF. The CDR3, as DNA: TGTGCCAGCAGCGCTCCCTACGAGCAGTACTTC.

The chain carries TRBV4-3 and TRBJ2-7; a weak D match, TRBD1 (6 bases). Germline V gene data show CDR1 as LGHNA and CDR2 as YSLEER. The CDR3 has 13 residues. V was cut by 3 bases and J by 6 bases, with 12 bases left in between. The CDR3 region is CASSQVARGEQYF. The CDR3 DNA sequence: TGCGCCAGCAGCCAGGTTGCCAGGGGCGAGCAGTACTTC.

The chain joins TRBV7-9 to TRBJ2-5; TRBD2 matches 10 bases. Germline V lookup: CDR1 SEHNR, CDR2 FQNEAQ (reference sequence). J was trimmed by 5 bases and V by 4 bases; bases with no gene match: 10. The CDR3 spans 16 residues. CDR3 region: CASSSNLAGARETQYF. CDR3 nucleotides: TGTGCCAGCAGCTCCAATCTAGCGGGAGCGAGGGAGACCCAGTACTTC.

The chain couples TRBV6-1 to TRBJ1-1; unclear D gene. The CDR3 loop spans 17 amino acids. V dropped 4 bases and J dropped 5 bases, with 23 bases sitting between them. The germline gives CDR1 MNHNS, CDR2 SASEGT. CDR3 region: CASSVRGLWGRLTEAFF. The CDR3 DNA is TGTGCCAGCAGTGTTAGAGGACTGTGGGGTCGATTGACTGAAGCTTTCTTT.

This sequence joins TRBV7-2 and TRBJ2-1; 7 bases map to TRBD2. CDR1 is SGHTA and CDR2 is FQGNSA in the germline V gene. The V segment lost 2 bases and the J segment 7 bases; nucleotides outside the gene matches: 14. The CDR3 covers 17 residues. The CDR3 sequence: CASSLSLVGGPWNEQFF. The CDR3 DNA reads as TGTGCCAGCAGCTTAAGCCTAGTGGGAGGGCCGTGGAATGAGCAGTTCTTC.